Listed below are T cell receptor beta chains from one sample, sequenced in a study of T cell responses to AZD1222 COVID-19 vaccine. Measured with immunoSEQ multiplex PCR; TCRdb has only the in-frame clones, and not every one. The table lists about 110,000 clones, roughly nine tenths of them singletons. The sequencing here drew on peripheral blood, taken on day 0 of AZD1222 vaccination. These receptors all come from an adult in good health. Both conserved end residues are part of each CDR3. Each record gives: V gene, J gene, D gene, clone size, CDR3 protein, CDR3 DNA. A D gene is named only where the DNA matches it firmly. Clone size is given for some rows only: seen once, a few or many times, or a class if the clone is expanded.

TRBV14,TRBJ1-2,NA,NA,CASSQDSGYGYTF,TGTGCCAGCAGCCAAGATAGCGGGTATGGCTACACCTTC
TRBV18,TRBJ1-5,TRBD1,NA,CASSPEGQAGGTNQPQHF,TGTGCCAGCTCACCGGAGGGACAGGCAGGGGGCACTAATCAGCCCCAGCATTTT
TRBV7-2,TRBJ1-2,NA,NA,CASSLFTATNYGYTF,TGTGCCAGCAGCTTATTCACAGCTACTAACTATGGCTACACCTTC
TRBV7-8,TRBJ2-1,TRBD1,few,CASSLRRTGGEQFF,TGTGCCAGCAGCTTAAGGCGGACAGGGGGTGAGCAGTTCTTC
TRBV5-1,TRBJ1-5,NA,NA,CASSLDPVGSNQPQHF,TGCGCCAGCAGCTTGGATCCCGTTGGGAGCAATCAGCCCCAGCATTTT
TRBV11-3,TRBJ1-5,TRBD1,NA,CASSHRTDRMCGRPQHF,TGTGCCAGCAGCCACCGGACGGACAGGATGTGTGGGAGGCCCCAGCATTTT
TRBV19,TRBJ1-1,NA,once,CASSPGPPNTEAFF,TGTGCCAGTAGTCCGGGACCGCCGAACACTGAAGCTTTCTTT
TRBV9,TRBJ2-1,NA,NA,CASSVAAGPSDEQFF,TGTGCCAGCAGCGTAGCAGCGGGCCCAAGCGATGAGCAGTTCTTC
TRBV18,TRBJ1-1,TRBD1,NA,CASSQGQGGTEAFF,TGTGCCAGCTCACAAGGACAGGGAGGGACTGAAGCTTTCTTT
TRBV19,TRBJ1-5,NA,NA,CASSIRQVNQPQHF,TGTGCCAGTAGTATACGACAAGTCAATCAGCCCCAGCATTTT
TRBV7-9,TRBJ2-3,NA,few,CASSLALADTQYF,TGTGCCAGCAGCTTAGCATTAGCAGATACGCAGTATTTT
TRBV19,TRBJ2-1,TRBD1,once,CASSIFGTGDNEQFF,TGTGCCAGTAGTATATTCGGGACAGGGGACAATGAGCAGTTCTTC
TRBV9,TRBJ2-5,TRBD1,NA,CASSVGSGTVPQETQYF,TGTGCCAGCAGCGTAGGATCCGGGACAGTTCCCCAAGAGACCCAGTACTTC
TRBV20-1,TRBJ2-5,TRBD2,NA,CSASRPSGDLKETQYF,TGCAGTGCTAGTCGGCCTAGCGGGGACCTCAAAGAGACCCAGTACTTC